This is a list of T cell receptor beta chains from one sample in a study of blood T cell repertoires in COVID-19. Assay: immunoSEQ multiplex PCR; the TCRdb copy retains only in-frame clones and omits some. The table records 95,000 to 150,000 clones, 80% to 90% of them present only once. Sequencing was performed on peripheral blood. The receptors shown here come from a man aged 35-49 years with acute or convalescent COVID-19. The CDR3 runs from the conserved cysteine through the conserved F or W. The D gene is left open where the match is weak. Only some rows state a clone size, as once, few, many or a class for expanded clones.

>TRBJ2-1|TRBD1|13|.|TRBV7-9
TGTGCCAGCAGCTGGGACAGATACAATGAGCAGTTCTTC
CASSWDRYNEQFF
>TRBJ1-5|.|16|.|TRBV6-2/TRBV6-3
TGTGCCAGCAGTTATTGGCAGGAAGTAAGCAATCAGCCCCAGCATTTT
CASSYWQEVSNQPQHF
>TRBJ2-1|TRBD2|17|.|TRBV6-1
TGTGCCAGCAGTGAAGCTCATACTAGCGGGAGTGTCTATGAGCAGTTCTTC
CASSEAHTSGSVYEQFF
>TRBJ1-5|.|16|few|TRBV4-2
TGTGCCAGCAGCCAATACTTTGGGACACCAAATCAGCCCCAGCATTTT
CASSQYFGTPNQPQHF
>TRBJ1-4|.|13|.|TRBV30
TGTGCCTGGAGTCCCTTAACTAATGAAAAACTGTTTTTT
CAWSPLTNEKLFF
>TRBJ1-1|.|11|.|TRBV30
TGTGCCTGGAGGATGAGCACTGAAGCTTTCTTT
CAWRMSTEAFF
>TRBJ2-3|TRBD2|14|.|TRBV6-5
TGTGCCAGCAGGACTAGCGGGAGTGCAGATACGCAGTATTTT
CASRTSGSADTQYF
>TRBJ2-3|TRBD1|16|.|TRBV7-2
TGTGCCAGCAGTTTAGCCGGGACAGGGTCCCCTCATACGCAGTATTTT
CASSLAGTGSPHTQYF
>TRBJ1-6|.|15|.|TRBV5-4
TGTGCCAGCAGCTTGGCTACAGGGCGAGATTCACCCCTCCACTTT
CASSLATGRDSPLHF
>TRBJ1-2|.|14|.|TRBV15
TGTGCCACCAGCCCCCGGGACTTAGCTTATGGCTACACCTTC
CATSPRDLAYGYTF
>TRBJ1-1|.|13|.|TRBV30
TGTGCCTGGAGCTCGGACAGGAACACTGAAGCTTTCTTT
CAWSSDRNTEAFF
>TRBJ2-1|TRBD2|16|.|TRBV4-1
TGCGCCAGCAGCCCGGGACTAGCGGGAGTCTACAATGAGCAGTTCTTC
CASSPGLAGVYNEQFF
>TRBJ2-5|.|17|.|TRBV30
TGTGCCTGGAGCCCTATCCACTTTGCCCTACCGTCTGAGACCCAGTACTTC
CAWSPIHFALPSETQYF
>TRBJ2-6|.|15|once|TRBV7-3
TGTGCCAGCAGCGCGCACAGGTCTGGGGCCAACGTCCTGACTTTC
CASSAHRSGANVLTF
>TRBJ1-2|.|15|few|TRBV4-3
TGCGCCAGCAGCCAAGCGTCAGGGGTTGACTATGGCTACACCTTC
CASSQASGVDYGYTF
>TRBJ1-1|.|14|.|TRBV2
TGTGCCAGCAGGATATCCCGGGGGATCACTGAAGCTTTCTTT
CASRISRGITEAFF
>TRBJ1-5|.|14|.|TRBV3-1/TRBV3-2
TGTGCCAGTGGAGCATCGGGTTGGAATCAGCCCCAGCATTTT
CASGASGWNQPQHF
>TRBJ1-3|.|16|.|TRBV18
TGTGCCAGCTCACCAAAAATTCCAGGGTCTGGAAACACCATATATTTT
CASSPKIPGSGNTIYF
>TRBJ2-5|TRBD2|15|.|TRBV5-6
TGTGCCAGCAGCCCCTTAGCGGGAGGCCAAGAGACCCAGTACTTC
CASSPLAGGQETQYF
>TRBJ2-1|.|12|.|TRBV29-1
TGCAGCGTCGCCCGACAGGTAGATGAGCAGTTCTTC
CSVARQVDEQFF
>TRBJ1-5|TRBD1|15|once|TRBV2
TGTGCCAGCAGTCAGGGACAGGGGGCCAATCAGCCCCAGCATTTT
CASSQGQGANQPQHF
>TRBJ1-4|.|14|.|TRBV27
TGTGCCAGCAGGGGCATCCAGTCGGTTGAAAAACTGTTTTTT
CASRGIQSVEKLFF
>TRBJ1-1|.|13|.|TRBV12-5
TGTGCTAGTGGCCCCGACACGAACACTGAAGCTTTCTTT
CASGPDTNTEAFF